The 15 T cell receptor beta chains below come from one sample, sequenced in a study of T cells in Graves' hyperthyroidism and ophthalmopathy. Amplified regions were TCR beta CDR3 sequences from RNA transcripts. A set of HTBI primers served as the primers for a first-round RT-PCR of the TCR CDR3. TCRdb ran MiXCR on the multiplex PCR reads and lists one entry per CDR3 protein. This table holds fewer than 750,000 distinct CDR3 sequences, roughly 14% found once. The material sequenced was blood. The source of these receptors is a woman aged 40 to 50 with Graves' ophthalmopathy.

This clonotype was counted ten times or more. This chain joins TRBV9 and TRBJ2-4; a weak D match, TRBD2 (6 bases). Per germline, CDR1 SGDLS and CDR2 YYNGEE. V was cut by 4 bases and J by 7 bases, with 15 bases left in between. The length of the CDR3 is 14 residues. The CDR3 region has the DNA TGTGCCAGCAGCCCCCGCGGAGGGGAGAACATTCAGTACTTC. The encoded protein is CASSPRGGENIQYF.

The rearrangement uses TRBV7-8 and TRBJ2-7; D uncertain. CDR1 and CDR2 from the germline V gene are SGHVS and FQNEAQ. This CDR3 is 15 amino acids long. The ends were cut back, 2 bases at V and 1 base at J, with 12 bases in the middle. The chain's CDR3 is CASSLKSHTSYEQYF. Here the CDR3 DNA reads TGTGCCAGCAGCTTAAAGTCACACACTTCCTACGAGCAGTACTTC.

This clonotype came up many times. This rearrangement joins TRBV20-1 to TRBJ2-7, with TRBD1 identical over 7 bases. Looked up from germline, CDR1 is DFQATT and CDR2 is SNEGSKA (reference sequence). V was pared by 6 bases and J by 2 bases, with 10 bases of the junction left unmatched. This CDR3 is built from 14 residues. The CDR3, as DNA: TGCAGTGCCCAACCCCGGGACAGACCCTACGAGCAGTACTTC. Its protein product is CSAQPRDRPYEQYF.

This clonotype showed up just once. This rearrangement joins TRBV2 to TRBJ2-5; a weak D match, TRBD1 (6 bases). Germline CDR1 reads SNHLY; CDR2 reads FYNNEI. Deletions cut 5 bases from V and 13 bases from J, with 26 bases between. This CDR3 has 15 residues. In DNA, the CDR3 is TGTGCCAGCAGTCGGGACATTGGAGGCCCAGAGCCCCGGTACTTC. Protein product: CASSRDIGGPEPRYF.

The genes are TRBV6-5 and TRBJ2-7; TRBD2 is a possible D gene (6 bases). Deletions cut 0 bases from V and 8 bases from J, with 14 bases between. CDR1 and CDR2 (germline): MNHEY, SVGAGI. This CDR3 region has 14 residues. The DNA for the CDR3 is TGTGCCAGCAGTTACTCGTCGGGGAGGAGTCAGCAGTACTTC. This translates into CASSYSSGRSQQYF.

This clonotype was seen at least ten times. J is TRBJ2-5 and V is TRBV10-3; 10 nucleotides align to TRBD2. V lost 2 bases to trimming and J lost 7 bases; unmatched junction nucleotides: 4. Germline V gene sequence: CDR1 ENHRY, CDR2 SYGVKD. This CDR3 has 14 residues. CDR3 coding DNA: TGTGCCATCAGTGAGCCTCGACTAGCGGGGACCCAGTACTTC. It translates to CAISEPRLAGTQYF.

Only a few counts were recorded for this clonotype. The V call is TRBV10-3, the J call TRBJ2-4, with unresolved D. Germline V gives CDR1 ENHRY, CDR2 SYGVKD. Trimming took off 6 bases at V and 6 bases at J, with 15 bases between the two ends. The CDR3 extends over 14 amino acids. The CDR3: CAIRDPSRGNIQYF. The CDR3 DNA follows: TGTGCCATCAGGGACCCTTCGCGAGGAAACATTCAGTACTTC.

This clonotype was picked up a small number of times. V and J are TRBV28 and TRBJ1-1, with D tentatively TRBD1 (6 bases). CDR3 length equals 15 residues. CDR1 is MDHEN, CDR2 SYDVKM, per germline. V was trimmed by 11 bases and J by 7 bases, leaving 26 bases between them. The CDR3 region has the DNA TGTGCCGCAGGGGTTCCAACTCCCGTTAACCGTGAAGCTTTCTTT. This translates into CAAGVPTPVNREAFF.

This clonotype was picked up many times. The chain links TRBV20-1 to TRBJ2-7; TRBD2 matches at 12 bases. Trimming at V came to 1 base and at J to 0 bases, leaving 7 bases not matched to a gene. Germline V gene lookup returns CDR1 DFQATT and CDR2 SNEGSKA (reference sequence). The CDR3 has 17 residues. The DNA of the CDR3 is TGCAGTGCTAGAGTGGGCCGGACTAGCGGGGCCTCCTACGAGCAGTACTTC. Amino acid sequence: CSARVGRTSGASYEQYF.

This clonotype was seen repeatedly, ten times or more. The gene calls are TRBV28 and TRBJ1-1, with 8 bases identical to TRBD1. The CDR3 extends over 14 amino acids. J lost 4 bases, V lost 6 bases, and 7 bases had no gene match. Per germline, CDR1 MDHEN and CDR2 SYDVKM. The CDR3 protein is CASRDGTGGTEAFF. CDR3 bases: TGTGCCAGCAGAGACGGGACAGGCGGCACTGAAGCTTTCTTT.

This clonotype appeared a few times. The chain uses TRBV10-3 and TRBJ2-7; 7 bases are shared with TRBD2. This CDR3 is 15 amino acids long. From germline, CDR1 is ENHRY and CDR2 SYGVKD. CDR3 nucleotide sequence: TGTGCTACCATTGGGGGATTGGCGGGAGTAGACGAGCAGTACTTC. Translated, it gives CATIGGLAGVDEQYF.

This clonotype was detected many times. This chain uses TRBV6-1 with TRBJ2-7, with TRBD1 identical over 7 bases. Losses at the gene ends were 7 bases for V and 3 bases for J; bases not matched to a gene: 3. There are 12 residues in the CDR3. The germline CDR1 and CDR2 sequences are MNHNS and SASEGT. Written as DNA, the CDR3 is TGTGCCAGCATTGGGACAGTCTACGAGCAGTACTTC. This encodes CASIGTVYEQYF.

This clonotype showed up many times. This sequence joins TRBV2 and TRBJ1-1, with TRBD1 matching 7 bases. The junction had 9 bases not matched to a gene; V was cut back by 4 bases and J by 7 bases. Germline V gene lookup returns CDR1 SNHLY and CDR2 FYNNEI. The CDR3 has 14 amino acids. The CDR3 nucleotides are TGTGCCAGCAGTGGCGGTACAGGGGTAGGTGAAGCTTTCTTT. Encoded protein: CASSGGTGVGEAFF. Using reference TRBV2 and TRBJ1-1 for the parts outside the CDR3, the full variable domain is EPEVTQTPSHQVTQMGQEVILRCVPISNHLYFYWYRQILGQKVEFLVSFYNNEISEKSEIFDDQFSVERPDGSNFTLKIRSTKLEDSAMYFCASSGGTGVGEAFFGQGTRLTVV.

V gene TRBV6-2 or TRBV6-3 combines with J gene TRBJ1-1; TRBD1 aligns across 11 bases. Germline V gives CDR1 MNHEY, CDR2 SVGEGT. V shed 8 bases and J 6 bases; nucleotides not matched to a gene: 17. The CDR3 spans 17 residues. The DNA of the CDR3 is TGTGCCAGCGCGACTTGGACAGGGGGCGTGAAGAGGTCTGAAGCTTTCTTT. Protein product: CASATWTGGVKRSEAFF.

This chain links TRBV7-8 with TRBJ2-2; D possibly corresponds to TRBD2 (6 bases). This CDR3 spans 14 amino acids. The germline gives CDR1 SGHVS, CDR2 FQNEAQ. V shed 6 bases and J shed 1 base, with 9 bases lying between them. The CDR3 loop reads CASRWRENTGELFF. The CDR3 DNA follows: TGTGCCAGCAGATGGAGGGAGAACACCGGGGAGCTGTTTTTT. The full variable domain, its missing parts supplied by reference TRBV7-8 and TRBJ2-2, is GAGVSQSPRYKVAKRGQDVALRCDPISGHVSLFWYQQALGQGPEFLTYFQNEAQLDKSGLPSDRFFAERPEGSVSTLKIQRTQQEDSAVYLCASRWRENTGELFFGEGSRLTVL.